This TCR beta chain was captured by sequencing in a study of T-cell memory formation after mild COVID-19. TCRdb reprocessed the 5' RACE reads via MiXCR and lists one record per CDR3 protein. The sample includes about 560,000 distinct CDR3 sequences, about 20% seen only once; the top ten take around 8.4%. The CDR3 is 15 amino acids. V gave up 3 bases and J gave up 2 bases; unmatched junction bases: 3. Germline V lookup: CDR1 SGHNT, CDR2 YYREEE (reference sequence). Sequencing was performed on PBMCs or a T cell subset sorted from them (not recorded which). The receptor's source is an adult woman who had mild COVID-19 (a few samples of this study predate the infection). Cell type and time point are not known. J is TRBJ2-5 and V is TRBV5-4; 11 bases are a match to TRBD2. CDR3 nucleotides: TGTGCCAGCAGCTATCGACTAGCGGGGCAAGAGACCCAGTACTTC. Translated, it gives CASSYRLAGQETQYF.